These 27 T cell receptor beta chains came from one sample sequenced in a study of long-term antiretroviral therapy in people with HIV. immunoSEQ v3.0 was run at survey level. TCRdb's table, derived via immunoSEQ multiplex PCR, lists solely in-frame clones and lacks some. The sample includes more than 20,000 clones, roughly 87% of them seen just once. The specimen was unsorted PBMCs, collected 1.8 years before starting antiretroviral therapy. The receptors stem from a man aged 50 or older with HIV.

The V and J genes are TRBV27 and TRBJ2-6; 8 positions agree with TRBD1. The J segment lost 0 bases and the V segment lost 8 bases, leaving 12 bases of the junction unmatched. The length of the CDR3 is 18 residues. Germline CDR1 reads MNHEY; CDR2 reads SMNVEV (reference sequence). CDR3 loop: CASARTGHGISGANVLTF. CDR3 nucleotides: TGTGCCAGCGCCCGGACAGGGCACGGTATCTCTGGGGCCAACGTCCTGACTTTC.

The V call is TRBV5-1, the J call TRBJ2-1; 10 nucleotides agree with TRBD1. V shed 4 bases and J 4 bases; nucleotides not matched to a gene: 5. This CDR3 has 15 amino acids. Germline values: CDR1 SGHRS, CDR2 YFSETQ. Here the CDR3 DNA reads TGCGCCAGCAGCGAAGGGACAGGGGATTACAATGAGCAGTTCTTC. Its protein is CASSEGTGDYNEQFF.

This clone was detected only a few times. The gene calls are TRBV28 and TRBJ2-3, with D possibly matching TRBD2 (7 bases). Between the trimmed V and J ends, which lost 3 bases and 3 bases, there was a span of 13 bases. This CDR3 spans 15 amino acids. The germline V gene encodes CDR1 MDHEN and CDR2 SYDVKM. This CDR3 is CASSFRGAGTDTQYF. The CDR3, as DNA: TGTGCCAGCAGTTTCCGGGGGGCGGGAACAGATACGCAGTATTTT.

V is TRBV7-8 and J is TRBJ1-5, with TRBD1 as a possible D gene (5 bases). Germline V lookup: CDR1 SGHVS, CDR2 FQNEAQ. Trimming took off 10 bases at V and 1 base at J, with 17 bases between the two ends. The CDR3 has 15 residues. The chain's CDR3 is CAIARLGDSNQPQHF. The CDR3 bases are TGTGCCATCGCCCGACTCGGGGACAGCAATCAGCCCCAGCATTTT. The full variable domain, with the rest looked up from reference TRBV7-8 and TRBJ1-5, is GAGVSQSPRYKVAKRGQDVALRCDPISGHVSLFWYQQALGQGPEFLTYFQNEAQLDKSGLPSDRFFAERPEGSVSTLKIQRTQQEDSAVYLCAIARLGDSNQPQHFGDGTRLSIL.

The genes are TRBV10-3 and TRBJ1-4; D not certain. Germline assignment: CDR1 ENHRY and CDR2 SYGVKD. V lost 2 bases and J lost 7, with 5 bases in between. This CDR3 region has 12 residues. The CDR3 sequence: CAISEGSEKLFF. The CDR3 DNA sequence: TGTGCCATCAGTGAGGGTTCTGAAAAACTGTTTTTT.

J is TRBJ2-5 and V is TRBV4-3; D call uncertain. Germline assignment: CDR1 LGHNA and CDR2 YSLEER. Trimming pared 0 bases from V and 5 bases from J, leaving 10 bases between. The CDR3 totals 14 residues. CDR3: CASSQEPLRETQYF. In nucleotides, the CDR3 is TGCGCCAGCAGCCAAGAACCCTTGAGGGAGACCCAGTACTTC.

This CDR3 is CASTLRGVYEQYF. Here the CDR3 DNA reads TGTGCCAGCACCCTGAGGGGCGTTTACGAGCAGTACTTC. The chain uses TRBV28 and TRBJ2-7, with D perhaps assigned TRBD1 or TRBD2 (5 bases each). Per germline, CDR1 MDHEN and CDR2 SYDVKM. The CDR3 length is 13 residues. The V end lost 7 bases, the J end lost 4 bases, and 14 bases lay between the germline ends.

This sequence joins TRBV29-1 and TRBJ2-1; 9 nucleotides agree with TRBD1. The CDR3 length is 13 residues. V lost 4 bases to trimming and J lost 8 bases; unmatched junction nucleotides: 6. Germline CDR1 reads SQVTM; CDR2 reads ANQGSEA. CDR3 protein: CSVGGTGIHEQFF. As DNA, the CDR3 is TGCAGCGTTGGGGGGACAGGGATCCATGAGCAGTTCTTC.

The chain couples TRBV7-9 to TRBJ2-2, with TRBD2 as a possible D gene (6 bases). CDR1 and CDR2 from the germline V gene are SEHNR and FQNEAQ (reference sequence). Trimming left V 6 bases short and J 3 bases short, with 17 bases between. There are 16 residues in the CDR3. CDR3 nucleotide sequence: TGTGCCAGCAGTTGGTACTGGCGGGGTGACACCGGGGAGCTGTTTTTT. The encoded protein is CASSWYWRGDTGELFF.

The J gene is TRBJ2-1, the V gene TRBV7-9, with 9 positions matching TRBD1. Germline values: CDR1 SEHNR, CDR2 FQNEAQ (reference sequence). The CDR3 spans 18 residues. V was pared by 5 bases and J by 4 bases, with 15 bases of the junction left unmatched. As DNA, the CDR3 is TGTGCCAGCAGCCTACTATCTGGGAGGACAGGGGTATACAATGAGCAGTTCTTC. It codes for CASSLLSGRTGVYNEQFF.

CDR3 sequence: CASSYVKLADTQYF. As DNA, the CDR3 is TGTGCCAGCAGTTACGTGAAGTTAGCAGATACGCAGTATTTT. The chain joins TRBV6-6 to TRBJ2-3; no clear D gene. V shed 2 bases and J shed 4 bases, with 10 bases lying between them. This CDR3 is built from 14 residues. In germline, CDR1 is MNHNY, CDR2 SVGAGI (reference sequence).

This chain links TRBV5-1 with TRBJ2-1, with D possibly being TRBD1 (6 bases). The germline CDR1 and CDR2 sequences are SGHRS and YFSETQ. The CDR3 is made up of 15 amino acids. Trimming shortened V by 3 bases and J by 0 bases, and 10 bases separated the two germline ends. The CDR3 coding sequence is TGCGCCAGCAGCTGGACAGAAAGCTCCTACAATGAGCAGTTCTTC. It codes for CASSWTESSYNEQFF.

The chain joins TRBV5-8 to TRBJ2-3; a weak D match, TRBD2 (6 bases). The CDR3 has 14 residues. V lost 1 base and J lost 6, with 12 bases in between. CDR1 and CDR2 (germline): SGHTS, YDEGEE. The CDR3 loop reads CASSLPRLDDTQYF. The CDR3 nucleotides are TGTGCCAGCAGCTTGCCTCGACTAGATGATACGCAGTATTTT.

The chain employs TRBV28 and TRBJ1-5; 8 nucleotides agree with TRBD1. Germline V gene lookup returns CDR1 MDHEN and CDR2 SYDVKM. The CDR3 extends over 15 amino acids. The ends lost 7 bases at V and 3 bases at J; junction bases unmatched: 8. The CDR3 here is CASTQGQGFNQPQHF. In nucleotides, the CDR3 is TGTGCCAGCACCCAAGGACAGGGCTTCAATCAGCCCCAGCATTTT.

This chain joins TRBV19 and TRBJ1-5; 9 nucleotides line up with TRBD1. Germline V CDR1 and CDR2: LNHDA, SQIVND (reference sequence). V dropped 7 bases and J dropped 5; count of bases not matched to a gene: 9. This CDR3 comprises 15 residues. In DNA form, the CDR3 reads TGTGCCAGTACCAACACGGGACAGGGCTATCAGCCCCAGCATTTT. Protein product: CASTNTGQGYQPQHF.

The chain couples TRBV2 to TRBJ1-3, with TRBD1 as a possible D gene (5 bases). The V end lost 4 bases, the J end lost 4 bases, and 11 bases lay between the germline ends. Germline-derived CDR1 and CDR2 are SNHLY and FYNNEI. This CDR3 contains 14 residues. Here the CDR3 reads CASSGGGGGNTIYF. The CDR3 coding sequence is TGTGCCAGCAGTGGGGGCGGAGGGGGAAACACCATATATTTT.

The chain recombines TRBV28 with TRBJ1-5; possible D gene TRBD1, 5 bases. This CDR3 region has 13 residues. V was pared by 3 bases and J by 6 bases, with 9 bases between. In germline, CDR1 is MDHEN, CDR2 SYDVKM. The CDR3 sequence: CASSLGQGQPQHF. CDR3 DNA sequence: TGTGCCAGCAGTTTGGGGCAGGGTCAGCCCCAGCATTTT.

The rearrangement links TRBV27 to TRBJ1-5; TRBD1 might be the D (5 bases). Germline V gene lookup returns CDR1 MNHEY and CDR2 SMNVEV (reference sequence). V gave up 7 bases and J gave up 9 bases, with 13 bases separating them. This CDR3 contains 12 residues. CDR3 protein: CASKSGGGPQHF. The CDR3 DNA sequence: TGTGCCAGCAAATCGGGGGGTGGGCCCCAGCATTTT.

In this sample, this clone turned up once. The chain is built from TRBV6-4 and TRBJ2-2; D gene ambiguous. Trimming took off 4 bases at V and 1 base at J, with 10 bases between the two ends. The germline V gene encodes CDR1 MRHNA and CDR2 SNTAGT. This CDR3 contains 15 residues. The DNA of the CDR3 is TGTGCCAGCAGTGCGGGTGGCAGGAACACCGGGGAGCTGTTTTTT. It encodes CASSAGGRNTGELFF.

V usage is TRBV28 and J usage is TRBJ2-7; 9 positions match TRBD1. This CDR3 is built from 14 residues. V trimming: 7 bases; J trimming: 4 bases; junction bases outside the gene matches: 8. The germline gives CDR1 MDHEN, CDR2 SYDVKM. CDR3 residues: CASTPGDRVYEQYF. CDR3 nucleotide sequence: TGTGCCAGCACCCCAGGGGACAGGGTTTACGAGCAGTACTTC.

J is TRBJ2-3 and V is TRBV9, with D unresolved. This CDR3 has 13 amino acids. V was cut by 2 bases and J by 4 bases, with 8 bases left in between. The germline CDR1 and CDR2 sequences are SGDLS and YYNGEE. The CDR3 loop reads CASSVSPPDTQYF. The CDR3 DNA follows: TGTGCCAGCAGCGTTAGCCCGCCAGATACGCAGTATTTT. The full variable domain, in which reference TRBV9 and TRBJ2-3 provide the parts outside the CDR3, is DSGVTQTPKHLITATGQRVTLRCSPRSGDLSVYWYQQSLDQGLQFLIQYYNGEERAKGNILERFSAQQFPDLHSELNLSSLELGDSALYFCASSVSPPDTQYFGPGTRLTVL.

This chain connects TRBV6-1 to TRBJ2-5, with D unclear. CDR1 is MNHNS and CDR2 is SASEGT in the germline V gene. The CDR3 consists of 13 residues. V was clipped by 5 bases and J by 5 bases, with 12 bases between them. The CDR3 region has the DNA TGTGCCAGCAGTAAGAGCCCTATGGAGACCCAGTACTTC. Translated: CASSKSPMETQYF.

The chain's CDR3 is CASISRATYNEQFF. In nucleotides, the CDR3 is TGTGCCAGCATTAGTAGGGCCACCTACAATGAGCAGTTCTTC. This chain joins TRBV2 and TRBJ2-1; no reliable D call. Deletions cut 7 bases from V and 2 bases from J, with 12 bases between. CDR3 size: 14 residues. Germline CDR1 SNHLY, CDR2 FYNNEI.

The V and J genes are TRBV9 and TRBJ2-3; unclear D gene. The CDR3 has 15 residues. The germline gives CDR1 SGDLS, CDR2 YYNGEE. Trimming removed 0 bases at V and 5 bases at J, with 13 bases between. The CDR3 coding sequence is TGTGCCAGCAGCGTAGAAGCCGGGTTCATAGATACGCAGTATTTT. Translated, it gives CASSVEAGFIDTQYF.

The chain couples TRBV6-5 to TRBJ2-7; D is perhaps TRBD2 (6 bases). Trimming pared 6 bases from V and 5 bases from J, leaving 20 bases between. This CDR3 comprises 15 residues. CDR1 is MNHEY, CDR2 SVGAGI, per germline. CDR3 coding DNA: TGTGCCAGCAGCCCACCGGGGGTATTATGGCACGAGCAGTACTTC. Protein sequence: CASSPPGVLWHEQYF.

The chain recombines TRBV19 with TRBJ2-2, with D tentatively TRBD1 or TRBD2 (6 bases each). This CDR3 has 16 residues. In germline, CDR1 is LNHDA, CDR2 SQIVND (reference sequence). Trimming removed 1 base from V and 5 bases from J, with 14 bases in between. The CDR3 sequence is CASSIVRGAGTGELFF. In DNA, the CDR3 is TGTGCCAGTAGTATAGTTAGGGGGGCTGGGACCGGGGAGCTGTTTTTT. Based on the CDR3 plus reference TRBV19 and TRBJ2-2, the full variable domain is DGGITQSPKYLFRKEGQNVTLSCEQNLNHDAMYWYRQDPGQGLRLIYYSQIVNDFQKGDIAEGYSVSREKKESFPLTVTSAQKNPTAFYLCASSIVRGAGTGELFFGEGSRLTVL.

This clone appeared a few times. The genes are TRBV16 and TRBJ2-7, with unresolved D. The length of the CDR3 is 14 residues. Germline V gives CDR1 KGHSY, CDR2 FQNENV. V lost 0 bases, J lost 6 bases, and 12 bases lay in between. DNA for the CDR3: TGTGCCAGCAGCCAATCCTTTACATATTCCGAGCAGTACTTC. Encoded protein: CASSQSFTYSEQYF.